This record looks at one TCR beta chain sequence and its context. Its specificity is not known. Each TCR cDNA library carried sample-specific barcodes on both ends. TCRdb reprocessed the 5' RACE reads via MiXCR and lists one record per CDR3 protein. Of a few hundred thousand distinct CDR3 sequences listed, about 28% are singletons. This specimen comes from a study of identical twins' blood T cells. Whole-study context: Approximately 50 million reads came from about 12 libraries, six alpha, six beta. Findings and limits, study-wide: Twin similarity might stem from environmental factors, not only genetics.

All three twin pairs grew up together with likely shared infections and vaccines. This CDR3 is built from 16 residues. Germline V gives CDR1 SEHNR, CDR2 FQNEAQ (reference sequence). Trimming cost V 4 bases and J 3 bases, with 15 bases left between them. The clonotype comes from a woman aged 18-49 years in good health. The chain links TRBV7-9 to TRBJ2-2; D is uncertain. Sequenced material: PBMCs. CDR3 amino acids: CASSSPPLTHTGELFF. The CDR3 DNA sequence: TGTGCCAGCAGCTCGCCCCCTTTGACCCACACCGGGGAGCTGTTTTTT.